Sequencing of this T cell receptor beta chain was carried out in a study of T cell responses to AZD1222 COVID-19 vaccine. Combined were second doses at about 4 or about 12 weeks. Clones were read by immunoSEQ multiplex PCR, and TCRdb kept only the in-frame ones, dropping some. Of roughly 150,000 clones listed, roughly nine tenths are singletons. The study's findings and limits: Females made up more of the donors, who were largely white British, and clonal diversity may have come out too low. It was only after the peak T cell response that any repertoires were sampled.

The CDR3 loop spans 9 amino acids. CDR1 is MNHNY and CDR2 is SVGAGI in the germline V gene (reference sequence). V lost 6 bases, J lost 10 bases, and 4 bases lay in between. This clone came up once. What it binds is unknown. Sequencing was performed on peripheral blood, taken 28 days after the second AZD1222 dose. The receptor's source is an adult who received the AZD1222 COVID-19 vaccine. The chain is built from TRBV6-6 and TRBJ2-1; the D is unclear. CDR3 coding DNA: TGTGCCAGCAGCCAAGAGCAGTTCTTC. Protein sequence: CASSQEQFF.